The 29 T cell receptor beta chains listed next were all sequenced from one sample in a study of T cells in localized non-small cell lung cancer. This table comes from immunoSEQ multiplex PCR, and its TCRdb copy is limited to in-frame clones, with some not included. The data contain fewer than 40,000 clones, nearly 80% of them singletons. The sequencing here drew on peripheral blood, taken before any cancer treatment. Source of these receptors: a male donor aged 60 or over with stage II squamous cell lung carcinoma.

J is TRBJ2-7 and V is TRBV19; D could derive from TRBD1 or TRBD2 (5 bases each). The ends were cut back, 8 bases at V and 2 bases at J, with 16 bases in the middle. CDR3 length: 14 amino acids. The germline gives CDR1 LNHDA, CDR2 SQIVND (reference sequence). CDR3 bases: TGTGCCAGTCCTCCCAGGGACGGAGCCTACGAGCAGTACTTC. It yields the protein CASPPRDGAYEQYF.

This chain uses TRBV28 with TRBJ2-5, with D possibly called TRBD1 or TRBD2 (6 bases each). V lost 4 bases and J lost 4, with 13 bases in between. The CDR3 has 14 residues. Germline V lookup: CDR1 MDHEN, CDR2 SYDVKM. The CDR3 nucleotides read TGTGCCAGCAGTTATCGCCGGGGGCTAGAGACCCAGTACTTC. This encodes CASSYRRGLETQYF.

The chain is built from TRBV2 and TRBJ1-5; D perhaps matches TRBD1 (6 bases). This CDR3 region has 14 residues. V gave up 7 bases and J gave up 5 bases, with 15 bases separating them. Per the germline V gene, CDR1 is SNHLY and CDR2 is FYNNEI. CDR3 DNA sequence: TGTGCCAGCAAACTCGACAGGACTGATCAGCCCCAGCATTTT. It yields the protein CASKLDRTDQPQHF. Supplemented by reference TRBV2 and TRBJ1-5, the full variable domain reads EPEVTQTPSHQVTQMGQEVILRCVPISNHLYFYWYRQILGQKVEFLVSFYNNEISEKSEIFDDQFSVERPDGSNFTLKIRSTKLEDSAMYFCASKLDRTDQPQHFGDGTRLSIL.

The rearrangement uses TRBV7-8 and TRBJ2-5, with D maybe TRBD1 (6 bases). Deletions cut 1 base from V and 3 bases from J, with 12 bases between. The CDR3 has 15 residues. CDR1 and CDR2 from the germline V gene are SGHVS and FQNEAQ. In nucleotides, the CDR3 is TGTGCCAGCAGCTTAGTTTCCAGGGGAAAAGAGACCCAGTACTTC. Translation gives CASSLVSRGKETQYF.

The chain links TRBV27 to TRBJ1-6, with a tentative D call TRBD1 (5 bases). Trimming pared 4 bases from V and 6 bases from J, leaving 10 bases between. The CDR3 covers 14 residues. Germline CDR1 reads MNHEY; CDR2 reads SMNVEV (reference sequence). CDR3 residues: CASSSPGGNSPLHF. The CDR3 region has the DNA TGTGCCAGCAGTTCCCCTGGGGGTAATTCACCCCTCCACTTT.

This clone has just one count. The V and J genes are TRBV7-9 and TRBJ2-7, with D uncertain. Per germline, CDR1 SEHNR and CDR2 FQNEAQ (reference sequence). This CDR3 region has 15 residues. The V and J ends lost 0 bases and 0 bases respectively, with 9 bases between them. Here the CDR3 DNA reads TGTGCCAGCAGCTTAGCCGGTTGGAGCTCCTACGAGCAGTACTTC. This gives the protein CASSLAGWSSYEQYF.

V and J are TRBV11-3 and TRBJ2-5; the D is unclear. Germline values: CDR1 SGHNT, CDR2 YENEEA. V shed 5 bases and J shed 2 bases, with 6 bases lying between them. The CDR3 consists of 12 residues. Written as DNA, the CDR3 is TGTGCCAGCAGCGCCCTTCAAGAGACCCAGTACTTC. Translating gives CASSALQETQYF.

The chain employs TRBV21-1 and TRBJ1-5; TRBD1 was called by the table and not checked on the DNA. TRBV21-1 counts as a pseudogene. The CDR3 sequence is 18 residues long. The CDR3 loop reads CASSKALGQGSVNQPQHF. CDR3 nucleotide sequence: TGTGCCAGCAGCAAAGCTTTGGGACAGGGGAGCGTTAACCAGCCCCAGCATTTT.

This chain links TRBV18 with TRBJ2-7, with 10 bases lining up with TRBD2. This CDR3 region has 15 residues. CDR1 is KGHSH and CDR2 is LQKENI in the germline V gene. With V trimmed by 5 bases and J by 2 bases, 6 bases remained unmatched. CDR3: CASSRPSGGAYEQYF. The DNA for the CDR3 is TGTGCCAGCTCAAGACCTAGCGGGGGAGCCTACGAGCAGTACTTC.

V is TRBV15 and J is TRBJ2-6, with a possible D match to TRBD2 (5 bases). The CDR3 spans 15 residues. The V and J ends lost 8 bases and 0 bases respectively, with 11 bases between them. Germline V gene sequence: CDR1 LNHNV, CDR2 YYDKDF (reference sequence). The CDR3 nucleotides read TGTGCCACCGGGGTAGGGAGCTCTGGGGCCAACGTCCTGACTTTC. Translation gives CATGVGSSGANVLTF. Supplemented by reference TRBV15 and TRBJ2-6, the full variable domain reads DAMVIQNPRYQVTQFGKPVTLSCSQTLNHNVMYWYQQKSSQAPKLLFHYYDKDFNNEADTPDNFQSRRPNTSFCFLDIRSPGLGDTAMYLCATGVGSSGANVLTFGAGSRLTVL.

This rearrangement joins TRBV7-2 to TRBJ1-1; TRBD1 might be the D (5 bases). CDR3 size: 15 residues. Germline CDR1 SGHTA, CDR2 FQGNSA. V lost 5 bases and J 7 bases, leaving 20 bases between the germline ends. The CDR3 region is CASSPQGASGREAFF. The DNA for the CDR3 is TGTGCCAGCAGCCCTCAGGGCGCCTCGGGGCGTGAAGCTTTCTTT.

The sample holds a few counts of this clone. The chain couples TRBV11-3 to TRBJ2-1; TRBD1 agrees at 7 bases. The CDR3 extends over 14 amino acids. Germline CDR1 and CDR2: SGHNT and YENEEA. Trimming took 5 bases from V and 7 from J; bases not matched to a gene: 8. Here the CDR3 DNA reads TGTGCCAGCAGCCGGGTGACAGGGTTTAATGAGCAGTTCTTC. Translation gives CASSRVTGFNEQFF.

V and J are TRBV6-6 and TRBJ2-1; TRBD2 aligns across 8 bases. CDR1 is MNHNY and CDR2 is SVGAGI in the germline V gene (reference sequence). After removal of 2 bases from V and 2 bases from J, the junction contained 5 bases not matched to a gene. The CDR3 runs to 16 residues. The CDR3 reads CASSYPSGRPYNEQFF. The DNA for the CDR3 is TGTGCCAGCAGTTACCCCAGCGGGAGACCCTACAATGAGCAGTTCTTC.

The CDR3 nucleotides read TGTGCCAGCAGTACCGACAGGGAACCGTTCTTC. Amino acid sequence: CASSTDREPFF. This sequence joins TRBV7-9 and TRBJ2-1; 7 nucleotides align to TRBD1. There are 11 residues in the CDR3. Germline lookup yields CDR1 SEHNR and CDR2 FQNEAQ (reference sequence). J lost 15 bases, V lost 6 bases, and 8 bases had no gene match.

The chain carries TRBV28 and TRBJ1-5; D remains unclear. Germline V gene lookup returns CDR1 MDHEN and CDR2 SYDVKM. V gave up 8 bases and J gave up 3 bases, with 17 bases separating them. The CDR3 consists of 15 residues. The CDR3 loop reads CASSPAGDPNQPQHF. CDR3 in DNA: TGTGCCAGCTCTCCCGCCGGGGATCCCAATCAGCCCCAGCATTTT.

The rearrangement uses TRBV7-3 and TRBJ2-7, with D tentatively TRBD1 or TRBD2 (5 bases each). CDR3 size: 16 residues. The V end was cut by 2 bases, the J end by 4 bases, with 18 bases between. The germline CDR1 and CDR2 sequences are SGHTA and FQGTGA. CDR3: CASSLEHSSWGYEQYF. The CDR3 coding sequence is TGTGCCAGCAGCTTAGAACACAGCAGCTGGGGGTACGAGCAGTACTTC. The whole variable domain, filled in from reference TRBV7-3 and TRBJ2-7, reads GAGVSQTPSNKVTEKGKYVELRCDPISGHTALYWYRQSLGQGPEFLIYFQGTGAADDSGLPNDRFFAVRPEGSVSTLKIQRTERGDSAVYLCASSLEHSSWGYEQYFGPGTRLTVT.

The chain employs TRBV9 and TRBJ1-1; tentatively, D is TRBD1 (5 bases). Trimming cost V 2 bases and J 11 bases, with 22 bases left between them. The CDR3 sequence is 15 residues long. The germline V gene has CDR1 SGDLS and CDR2 YYNGEE. In DNA, the CDR3 is TGTGCCAGCAGCGTGGGATCCGGGGCGGCGCGTAATGCTTTCTTT. Protein product: CASSVGSGAARNAFF.

Only a few counts were recorded for this clone. The chain joins TRBV9 to TRBJ1-6; 7 bases map to TRBD1. This CDR3 has 18 amino acids. J was trimmed by 7 bases and V by 0 bases; bases with no gene match: 13. The V gene's germline CDR1 is SGDLS and CDR2 YYNGEE. The CDR3: CASSVATNEGGANSPLHF. Written as DNA, the CDR3 is TGTGCCAGCAGCGTAGCTACGAATGAAGGGGGCGCGAATTCACCCCTCCACTTT. Looking up the rest from reference TRBV9 and TRBJ1-6 gives the full variable domain: DSGVTQTPKHLITATGQRVTLRCSPRSGDLSVYWYQQSLDQGLQFLIQYYNGEERAKGNILERFSAQQFPDLHSELNLSSLELGDSALYFCASSVATNEGGANSPLHFGNGTRLTVT.

The CDR3 DNA sequence: TGTGCCAGCGCCAGCGGGAGCGCAGATACGCAGTATTTT. Amino acid sequence: CASASGSADTQYF. The chain links TRBV28 to TRBJ2-3; 8 nucleotides agree with TRBD2. From germline, CDR1 is MDHEN and CDR2 SYDVKM. Trimming at V came to 8 bases and at J to 4 bases, leaving 5 bases not matched to a gene. The CDR3 runs to 13 residues.

V gene TRBV11-3 combines with J gene TRBJ2-1; 7 nucleotides align to TRBD2. Germline V lookup: CDR1 SGHNT, CDR2 YENEEA. Germline trimming cut 2 bases from V and 3 bases from J; bases unmatched to any gene: 7. This CDR3 is built from 16 residues. CDR3 nucleotide sequence: TGTGCCAGCAGCTTACATCAGGGAGGGGTCTACAATGAGCAGTTCTTC. This gives the protein CASSLHQGGVYNEQFF.

This chain uses TRBV7-3 with TRBJ2-2; the D is unclear. The V gene lost 3 bases and the J gene lost 8 bases, with 10 bases spanning the gap. Germline V gene sequence: CDR1 SGHTA, CDR2 FQGTGA. The CDR3 runs to 13 residues. The CDR3 loop is CASSLISQGELFF. CDR3 DNA sequence: TGTGCCAGCAGCTTGATAAGTCAAGGGGAGCTGTTTTTT.

This chain uses TRBV5-6 with TRBJ1-2, with D perhaps matching TRBD1 (5 bases). Germline loops: CDR1 SGHDT, CDR2 YYEEEE. CDR3 length: 13 residues. V was trimmed by 2 bases and J by 7 bases, leaving 12 bases between them. In DNA form, the CDR3 reads TGTGCCAGCAGCTTTCAGGGACCTATTGGCTACACCTTC. This encodes CASSFQGPIGYTF.

The rearrangement uses TRBV4-1 and TRBJ1-5; TRBD1 agrees at 8 bases. CDR1 and CDR2 (germline): MGHRA, YSYEKL. The length of the CDR3 is 17 residues. V dropped 4 bases and J dropped 0; count of bases not matched to a gene: 8. The CDR3 DNA reads as TGCGCCAGCAGCCTTGGACAGGGCCAAATTAGCAATCAGCCCCAGCATTTT. Translating it yields CASSLGQGQISNQPQHF.

The V call is TRBV5-1, the J call TRBJ1-2, with TRBD1 matching over 9 bases. Trimming took 3 bases from V and 3 from J; bases not matched to a gene: 0. CDR3 length: 13 residues. Germline loops: CDR1 SGHRS, CDR2 YFSETQ. CDR3 amino acids: CASSWTGDYGYTF. The CDR3, as DNA: TGCGCCAGCAGCTGGACAGGGGACTATGGCTACACCTTC.

The chain couples TRBV7-2 to TRBJ2-1; D gene uncertain. Germline loops: CDR1 SGHTA, CDR2 FQGNSA. The length of the CDR3 is 14 residues. V lost 1 base and J lost 10, with 14 bases in between. CDR3 sequence: CASSLEHRVNEQFF. The CDR3, as DNA: TGTGCCAGCAGCTTAGAACACCGGGTTAACGAGCAGTTCTTC.

The chain recombines TRBV9 with TRBJ2-2; D uncertain. V dropped 1 base and J dropped 7 bases, with 11 bases sitting between them. In germline, CDR1 is SGDLS, CDR2 YYNGEE. The CDR3 loop spans 14 amino acids. The CDR3 bases are TGTGCCAGCAGCGTAATAGGTGCCGGCGGGGAGCTGTTTTTT. Its translation: CASSVIGAGGELFF. Complete variable domain (other parts from reference TRBV9 and TRBJ2-2): DSGVTQTPKHLITATGQRVTLRCSPRSGDLSVYWYQQSLDQGLQFLIQYYNGEERAKGNILERFSAQQFPDLHSELNLSSLELGDSALYFCASSVIGAGGELFFGEGSRLTVL.

V is TRBV5-1 and J is TRBJ2-3, with 10 bases fitting TRBD1. This CDR3 is 14 amino acids long. V shed 4 bases, J shed 5 bases, and the junction held 4 bases outside the gene matches. Germline V gene lookup returns CDR1 SGHRS and CDR2 YFSETQ. The CDR3 protein is CASSPGQGLDTQYF. CDR3 coding DNA: TGCGCCAGCAGCCCGGGACAGGGGTTAGATACGCAGTATTTT.

The chain recombines TRBV7-3 with TRBJ2-1, with 10 bases identical to TRBD2. The V gene's germline CDR1 is SGHTA and CDR2 FQGTGA. V lost 1 base and J lost 8; bases outside the gene matches: 2. The CDR3 is made up of 14 amino acids. CDR3 in amino acids: CASSLKAGGHEQFF. For the CDR3, the DNA is TGTGCCAGCAGCTTAAAAGCGGGGGGGCATGAGCAGTTCTTC.

This chain connects TRBV7-8 to TRBJ2-7, with 14 bases that match TRBD2. Germline V gene lookup returns CDR1 SGHVS and CDR2 FQNEAQ. The V segment lost 5 bases and the J segment 7 bases; nucleotides outside the gene matches: 13. The CDR3 runs to 17 residues. Here the CDR3 DNA reads TGTGCCAGCAGCCCGATGACTAGCGGGAGGGCAGCTAGTGAGCAGTACTTC. As protein: CASSPMTSGRAASEQYF.